This entry lists 32 T cell receptor beta chains sequenced from one sample in a study of blood T cell repertoires in COVID-19. The table came from immunoSEQ multiplex PCR; TCRdb's copy has only in-frame clones and leaves some out. Here the sample spans under 250,000 clones, approximately 80% being singletons. Material for sequencing was peripheral blood. These receptors were taken from a human donor in a cohort sampled during active COVID-19.

This rearrangement joins TRBV29-1 to TRBJ2-3; the match to TRBD2 covers 10 bases. Germline values: CDR1 SQVTM, CDR2 ANQGSEA. V lost 8 bases and J lost 10; bases outside the gene matches: 18. The CDR3 covers 15 residues. This chain's CDR3 is CSLLAGEDWAGAQYF. The CDR3 nucleotides read TGCAGCCTGCTAGCGGGAGAGGATTGGGCCGGGGCGCAGTATTTT.

This clone was detected a few times. V is TRBV5-6 and J is TRBJ1-2; D gene unclear. This CDR3 comprises 12 residues. Per germline, CDR1 SGHDT and CDR2 YYEEEE. The germline V and J ends were trimmed by 0 bases and 8 bases, with 8 bases remaining between them. The CDR3 DNA reads as TGTGCCAGCAGCTTGGTGTTGGAGGGCTACACCTTC. Its translation is CASSLVLEGYTF.

V and J are TRBV19 and TRBJ2-1; 8 positions match TRBD2. The CDR3 runs to 15 residues. V dropped 3 bases and J dropped 1; count of bases not matched to a gene: 2. The germline V gene encodes CDR1 LNHDA and CDR2 SQIVND (reference sequence). The CDR3 DNA reads as TGTGCCAGTAGTATCAGCGGGAGATCCTACAATGAGCAGTTCTTC. Its translation is CASSISGRSYNEQFF.

The CDR3 DNA reads TGTGCCATCGGAGCGGGGGCGGCCGGGGAGCTGTTTTTT. Translation gives CAIGAGAAGELFF. V and J are TRBV5-4 and TRBJ2-2; 8 nucleotides match TRBD2. This CDR3 is 13 amino acids long. CDR1 is SGHNT and CDR2 is YYREEE in the germline V gene (reference sequence). V gave up 9 bases and J gave up 6 bases; unmatched junction bases: 7.

The chain is built from TRBV7-9 and TRBJ2-1; D may be TRBD2 (5 bases). The CDR3 consists of 13 residues. V shed 10 bases and J shed 10 bases, with 20 bases lying between them. Germline values: CDR1 SEHNR, CDR2 FQNEAQ (reference sequence). This chain's CDR3 is CATRPRARGEQFF. Written as DNA, the CDR3 is TGTGCCACCCGACCGCGGGCCAGAGGAGAGCAGTTCTTC. Together with reference TRBV7-9 and TRBJ2-1, the CDR3 gives the full variable domain: DTGVSQNPRHKITKRGQNVTFRCDPISEHNRLYWYRQTLGQGPEFLTYFQNEAQLEKSRLLSDRFSAERPKGSFSTLEIQRTEQGDSAMYLCATRPRARGEQFFGPGTRLTVL.

The J gene is TRBJ2-1, the V gene TRBV28; maybe TRBD2 (7 bases). V lost 8 bases and J lost 9, with 14 bases in between. Germline CDR1 and CDR2: MDHEN and SYDVKM. CDR3 length: 12 amino acids. This chain's CDR3 is CASLRGRGEQFF. CDR3 nucleotides: TGTGCCAGCTTGAGGGGGAGGGGTGAGCAGTTCTTC.

The chain employs TRBV6-5 and TRBJ2-1; D is unresolved. Germline CDR1 MNHEY, CDR2 SVGAGI. CDR3 size: 13 residues. V was clipped by 10 bases and J by 0 bases, with 10 bases between them. Here the CDR3 reads CATELSSYNEQFF. CDR3 coding DNA: TGTGCCACCGAACTTAGCTCCTACAATGAGCAGTTCTTC.

This clone was seen just once. The chain recombines TRBV28 with TRBJ2-3; 8 bases match TRBD2. The CDR3 length is 14 residues. CDR1 MDHEN and CDR2 SYDVKM come from the germline V gene. Losses at the gene ends were 5 bases for V and 6 bases for J; bases not matched to a gene: 7. In nucleotides, the CDR3 is TGTGCCAGCAGTGGGACTAGTCTGAGGGATACGCAGTATTTT. It translates to CASSGTSLRDTQYF.

The table lists this clone with a count of one. The chain couples TRBV12-3 or TRBV12-4 to TRBJ2-1; 7 bases fit TRBD2. The CDR3 contains 12 residues. V lost 7 bases and J lost 13; bases outside the gene matches: 10. The CDR3 nucleotides read TGTGCCAGCACCCCCGGGGAGGGAGGCCAGTTCTTC. Translating it yields CASTPGEGGQFF.

The chain employs TRBV4-1 and TRBJ2-1, with 8 nucleotides matching TRBD1. J was trimmed by 3 bases and V by 5 bases; bases with no gene match: 9. This CDR3 spans 16 amino acids. CDR1 and CDR2 (germline): MGHRA, YSYEKL. Written as DNA, the CDR3 is TGCGCCAGCAGCTCCGGTACAGGACAGGGCTACAATGAGCAGTTCTTC. Amino acids: CASSSGTGQGYNEQFF.

This clone was counted a few times. The V call is TRBV3-1 (or the pseudogene TRBV3-2), the J call TRBJ2-7; no definite D call. The CDR3 contains 13 residues. V was pared by 4 bases and J by 3 bases, with 10 bases between. Germline CDR1 and CDR2: LGHDT and YNNKEL (reference sequence). The DNA for the CDR3 is TGTGCCAGCAGCCGCGGCCGCGACTACGAGCAGTACTTC. Amino acids: CASSRGRDYEQYF.

The V and J genes are TRBV29-1 and TRBJ2-1; 8 bases are shared with TRBD2. The CDR3 extends over 14 amino acids. Germline CDR1 is SQVTM and CDR2 is ANQGSEA. The junction had 8 bases not matched to a gene; V was cut back by 4 bases and J by 6 bases. The CDR3 DNA reads as TGCAGCGTTGCGCCGGGACTAGGGGGCAATGAGCAGTTCTTC. Residues: CSVAPGLGGNEQFF.

The chain combines TRBV27 with TRBJ1-5; possible D gene TRBD1, 6 bases. Trimming pared 6 bases from V and 14 bases from J, leaving 14 bases between. The length of the CDR3 is 11 residues. The V gene's germline CDR1 is MNHEY and CDR2 SMNVEV (reference sequence). As DNA, the CDR3 is TGTGCCAGCAGCGCAGGGGAACGCAAGCATTTT. Translation gives CASSAGERKHF.

There are a few counts of this clone. The chain carries TRBV19 and TRBJ2-7, with 7 bases lining up with TRBD1. Looked up from germline, CDR1 is LNHDA and CDR2 is SQIVND (reference sequence). Losses at the gene ends were 4 bases for V and 2 bases for J; bases not matched to a gene: 8. The CDR3 is 15 residues long. CDR3 nucleotide sequence: TGTGCCAGTAGTACTCTAACAGGGGACGCCTACGAGCAGTACTTC. Translating gives CASSTLTGDAYEQYF.

The table lists this clone with a count of one. This sequence joins TRBV12-3 or TRBV12-4 and TRBJ2-1, with D perhaps TRBD1 (5 bases). The CDR3 consists of 13 residues. Trimming removed 3 bases at V and 3 bases at J, with 6 bases between. DNA for the CDR3: TGTGCCAGCAGTTTTGACAGCTACAATGAGCAGTTCTTC. As protein: CASSFDSYNEQFF.

V is TRBV18 and J is TRBJ2-1, with 7 positions matching TRBD2. Germline V gene lookup returns CDR1 KGHSH and CDR2 LQKENI. CDR3 length: 12 amino acids. The J segment lost 7 bases and the V segment lost 3 bases, leaving 0 bases of the junction unmatched. The chain's CDR3 is CASSPSGNEQFF. CDR3 bases: TGTGCCAGCTCACCTAGCGGGAATGAGCAGTTCTTC.

V is TRBV5-1 and J is TRBJ2-3, with 8 bases aligning to TRBD2. Germline CDR1 SGHRS, CDR2 YFSETQ. This CDR3 is 15 amino acids long. After removal of 10 bases from V and 0 bases from J, the junction contained 10 bases not matched to a gene. Here the CDR3 reads CASLAGGSSTDTQYF. Written as DNA, the CDR3 is TGCGCCTCCCTGGCGGGAGGCAGTAGCACAGATACGCAGTATTTT.

The gene calls are TRBV18 and TRBJ1-5; D gene ambiguous. The V and J ends lost 3 bases and 5 bases respectively, with 11 bases between them. Germline lookup yields CDR1 KGHSH and CDR2 LQKENI. The CDR3 is made up of 14 amino acids. CDR3: CASSPGARDQPQHF. The CDR3 DNA is TGTGCCAGCTCACCGGGAGCAAGGGATCAGCCCCAGCATTTT.

The J gene is TRBJ2-6, the V gene TRBV9; no definite D call. The germline V and J ends were trimmed by 4 bases and 1 base, with 15 bases remaining between them. The CDR3 is made up of 17 amino acids. Germline V gene data show CDR1 as SGDLS and CDR2 as YYNGEE. The CDR3 DNA follows: TGTGCCAGCAGCCTTCTGGGCCTTCTATCTGGGGCCAACGTCCTGACTTTC. This encodes CASSLLGLLSGANVLTF.

J is TRBJ2-1 and V is TRBV9, with D possibly TRBD1 on 5 matching bases. V was pared by 6 bases and J by 3 bases, with 13 bases between. Germline V lookup: CDR1 SGDLS, CDR2 YYNGEE. The length of the CDR3 is 14 residues. The CDR3 nucleotides are TGTGCCAGCACCCCTACAGGCCACTACAATGAGCAGTTCTTC. Translating gives CASTPTGHYNEQFF.

This rearrangement joins TRBV5-1 to TRBJ2-7; TRBD1 aligns across 8 bases. CDR3 length: 14 amino acids. Germline V lookup: CDR1 SGHRS, CDR2 YFSETQ. Losses at the gene ends were 4 bases for V and 5 bases for J; bases not matched to a gene: 8. In DNA, the CDR3 is TGCGCCAGCAGCCTAGAGTCAGGGGGCGACGAGCAGTACTTC. Translation gives CASSLESGGDEQYF.

V gene TRBV27 combines with J gene TRBJ1-2, with 7 nucleotides matching TRBD1. Per the germline V gene, CDR1 is MNHEY and CDR2 is SMNVEV (reference sequence). The CDR3 runs 14 residues. J was trimmed by 4 bases and V by 4 bases; bases with no gene match: 6. The CDR3 DNA reads TGTGCCAGCAGTTCCCAGACAGGGTCCTATGGCTACACCTTC. Translation: CASSSQTGSYGYTF.

V usage is TRBV11-3 and J usage is TRBJ1-1; a weak D match, TRBD1 (6 bases). Trimming took 4 bases from V and 3 from J, leaving 15 bases between them. CDR1 SGHNT and CDR2 YENEEA come from the germline V gene. This CDR3 is built from 15 residues. The CDR3 bases are TGTGCCAGCAGCTCCGGGGGGGCAGGGTACACTGAAGCTTTCTTT. The encoded protein is CASSSGGAGYTEAFF.

This CDR3 is CAISAQAMNTEAFF. The CDR3 bases are TGTGCCATCTCGGCGCAGGCGATGAACACTGAAGCTTTCTTT. The chain is built from TRBV6-5 and TRBJ1-1; D is undetermined. Germline V gene lookup returns CDR1 MNHEY and CDR2 SVGAGI. The CDR3 is made up of 14 amino acids. V dropped 10 bases and J dropped 0 bases, with 15 bases sitting between them.

The chain is built from TRBV5-5 and TRBJ1-2; D possibly corresponds to TRBD1 (6 bases). The V end was cut by 0 bases, the J end by 4 bases, with 13 bases between. The CDR3 runs 15 residues. Germline CDR1 SGHKS, CDR2 YYEKEE (reference sequence). CDR3 nucleotide sequence: TGTGCCAGCAGCTTGGGGGGGCGTATCCCCTATGGCTACACCTTC. It translates to CASSLGGRIPYGYTF.

This clone was detected only once. J is TRBJ1-4 and V is TRBV2; the D is unclear. Per germline, CDR1 SNHLY and CDR2 FYNNEI. The CDR3 contains 13 residues. The ends were cut back, 9 bases at V and 8 bases at J, with 16 bases in the middle. For the CDR3, the DNA is TGTGCCAGTAGGGAGGGAGATGGGGAAAAACTGTTTTTT. Its translation: CASREGDGEKLFF.

CDR3 loop: CASSEGLGTEAFF. CDR3 DNA sequence: TGTGCCAGCAGTGAAGGGCTCGGGACTGAAGCTTTCTTT. This sequence joins TRBV2 and TRBJ1-1; D uncertain. CDR1 and CDR2 from the germline V gene are SNHLY and FYNNEI. The CDR3 extends over 13 amino acids. Trimming pared 1 base from V and 5 bases from J, leaving 8 bases between.

This sequence joins TRBV7-9 and TRBJ2-1; 10 bases line up with TRBD2. The CDR3 length is 14 residues. The V gene's germline CDR1 is SEHNR and CDR2 FQNEAQ (reference sequence). With V trimmed by 4 bases and J by 15 bases, 12 bases remained unmatched. CDR3 protein: CASSSTWTSGFGFF. CDR3 coding DNA: TGTGCCAGCAGCTCAACGTGGACTAGCGGCTTCGGGTTCTTC.

This chain joins TRBV7-2 and TRBJ1-1, with D perhaps matching TRBD1 (5 bases). Trimming cost V 3 bases and J 5 bases, with 13 bases left between them. The CDR3 has 14 residues. Germline CDR1 is SGHTA and CDR2 is FQGNSA. DNA of the CDR3: TGTGCCAGCAGCTTGACAGTCCTAGGGACTGAAGCTTTCTTT. It translates to CASSLTVLGTEAFF.

J is TRBJ1-1 and V is TRBV18; tentative D call: TRBD1 (5 bases). Germline CDR1 KGHSH, CDR2 LQKENI. This CDR3 has 15 amino acids. Between the trimmed V and J ends, which lost 4 bases and 1 base, there was a span of 13 bases. In nucleotides, the CDR3 is TGTGCCAGCTCACGCCTGTGGGGGGAGAACACTGAAGCTTTCTTT. Its protein is CASSRLWGENTEAFF.

This clone was recorded only once. V gene TRBV27 combines with J gene TRBJ2-7; perhaps TRBD1 as D (5 bases). Trimming removed 5 bases at V and 10 bases at J, with 18 bases between. The CDR3 sequence is 13 residues long. Germline values: CDR1 MNHEY, CDR2 SMNVEV (reference sequence). CDR3 sequence: CASSLGRGDGQYF. For the CDR3, the DNA is TGTGCCAGCAGTCTAGGAAGGGGCGACGGACAGTACTTC.

The chain has TRBV28 and TRBJ2-7; 9 bases fit TRBD1. This CDR3 comprises 15 residues. Per the germline V gene, CDR1 is MDHEN and CDR2 is SYDVKM. Losses at the gene ends were 5 bases for V and 5 bases for J; bases not matched to a gene: 10. The CDR3 is CASSPRGQGHDEQYF. Here the CDR3 DNA reads TGTGCCAGCAGTCCCCGGGGACAGGGTCACGACGAGCAGTACTTC.